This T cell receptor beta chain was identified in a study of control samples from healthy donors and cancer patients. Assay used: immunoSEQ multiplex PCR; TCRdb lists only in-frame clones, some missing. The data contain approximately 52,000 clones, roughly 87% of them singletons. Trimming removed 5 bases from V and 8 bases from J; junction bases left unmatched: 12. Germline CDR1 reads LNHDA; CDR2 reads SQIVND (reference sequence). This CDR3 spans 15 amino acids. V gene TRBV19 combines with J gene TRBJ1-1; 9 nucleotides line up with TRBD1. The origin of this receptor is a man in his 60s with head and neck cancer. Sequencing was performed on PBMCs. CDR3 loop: CASSSSTGGNVEAFF. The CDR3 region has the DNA TGTGCCAGTAGTTCCTCGACAGGGGGGAATGTAGAAGCTTTCTTT.